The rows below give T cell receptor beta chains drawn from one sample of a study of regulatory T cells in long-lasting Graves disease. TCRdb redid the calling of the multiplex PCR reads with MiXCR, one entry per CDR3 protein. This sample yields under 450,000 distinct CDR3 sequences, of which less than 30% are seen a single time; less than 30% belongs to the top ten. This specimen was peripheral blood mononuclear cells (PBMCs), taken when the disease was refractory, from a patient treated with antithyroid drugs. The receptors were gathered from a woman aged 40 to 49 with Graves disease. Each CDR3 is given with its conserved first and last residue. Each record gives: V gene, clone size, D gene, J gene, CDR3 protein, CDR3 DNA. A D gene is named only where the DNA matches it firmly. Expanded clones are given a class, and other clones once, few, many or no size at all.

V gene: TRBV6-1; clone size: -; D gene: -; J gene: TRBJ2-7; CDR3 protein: CASSPTSPPYEQYF; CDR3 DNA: TGTGCCAGCAGTCCAACTAGTCCCCCCTACGAGCAGTACTTC
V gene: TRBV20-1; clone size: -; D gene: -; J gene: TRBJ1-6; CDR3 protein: CSARGAKQDNSPLHF; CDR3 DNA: TGCAGTGCTAGAGGGGCCAAACAGGATAATTCACCCCTCCACTTT
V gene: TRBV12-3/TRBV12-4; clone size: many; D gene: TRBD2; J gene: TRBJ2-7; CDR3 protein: CASSSRRTSGPFQGGEQYF; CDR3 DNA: TGTGCCAGCAGTTCAAGAAGGACTAGCGGGCCATTTCAGGGGGGCGAGCAGTACTTC
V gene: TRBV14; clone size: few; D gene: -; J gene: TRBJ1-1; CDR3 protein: CASSPYTGNSAFF; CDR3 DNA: TGTGCCAGCAGCCCGTACACAGGGAATTCGGCTTTCTTT
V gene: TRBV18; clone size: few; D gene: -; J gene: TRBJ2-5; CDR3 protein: CASSRFQGSGETQYF; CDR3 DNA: TGTGCCAGCTCTCGCTTCCAGGGAAGTGGAGAGACCCAGTACTTC
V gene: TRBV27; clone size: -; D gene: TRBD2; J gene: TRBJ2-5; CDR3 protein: CASSLLAGGRLAQYF; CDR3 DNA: TGTGCCAGCAGTCTACTAGCGGGAGGGCGGTTGGCCCAGTACTTC
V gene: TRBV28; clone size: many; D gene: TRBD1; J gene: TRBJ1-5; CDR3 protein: CASSRGTGGHNQPQHF; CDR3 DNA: TGTGCCAGCAGCCGAGGGACAGGGGGCCACAATCAGCCCCAGCATTTT
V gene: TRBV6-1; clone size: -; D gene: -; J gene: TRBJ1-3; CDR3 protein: CASSEWARGSYGNTIYF; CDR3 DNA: TGTGCCAGCAGTGAATGGGCCAGGGGATCTTATGGAAACACCATATATTTT
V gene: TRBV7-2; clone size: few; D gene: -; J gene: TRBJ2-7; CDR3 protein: CASSLTTSSYEQYF; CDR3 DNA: TGTGCCAGCAGCTTGACTACCAGCTCCTACGAGCAGTACTTC
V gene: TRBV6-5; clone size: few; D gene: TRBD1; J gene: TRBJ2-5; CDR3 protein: CASSSQTGARGETQYF; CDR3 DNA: TGTGCCAGCAGTTCCCAGACAGGGGCGAGGGGGGAGACCCAGTACTTC
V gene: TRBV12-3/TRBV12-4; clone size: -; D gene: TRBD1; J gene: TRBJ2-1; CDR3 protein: CASSKTRGTDGFLHRYNEQFF; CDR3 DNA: TGTGCCAGCAGCAAAACGCGAGGGACAGATGGGTTCCTCCATCGCTACAATGAGCAGTTCTTC
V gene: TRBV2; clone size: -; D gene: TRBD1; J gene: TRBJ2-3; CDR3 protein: CAGRRTGGVGTQYF; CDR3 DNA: TGTGCCGGCAGAAGGACAGGGGGCGTGGGTACGCAGTATTTT
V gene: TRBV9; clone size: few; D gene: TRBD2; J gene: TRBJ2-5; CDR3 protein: CASSVEGSGNQETQYF; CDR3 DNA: TGTGCCAGCAGCGTAGAAGGTAGCGGGAACCAAGAGACCCAGTACTTC
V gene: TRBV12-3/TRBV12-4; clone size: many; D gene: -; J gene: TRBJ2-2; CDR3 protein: CASSLEGSGELFF; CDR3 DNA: TGTGCCAGCAGTTTGGAGGGTTCCGGGGAGCTGTTTTTT
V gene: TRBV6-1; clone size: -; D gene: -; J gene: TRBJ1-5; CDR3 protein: CASTDPRGPQHF; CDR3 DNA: TGTGCCAGCACGGACCCGCGGGGGCCCCAGCATTTT
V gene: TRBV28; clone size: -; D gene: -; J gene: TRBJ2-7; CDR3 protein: CASSPNLAGTHYEQYF; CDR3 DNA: TGTGCCAGCTCACCTAACCTCGCGGGAACCCACTACGAGCAGTACTTC
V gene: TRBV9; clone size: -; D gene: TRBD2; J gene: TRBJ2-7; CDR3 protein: CASSVAGGHEQYF; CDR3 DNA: TGTGCCAGCAGCGTAGCGGGAGGACACGAGCAGTACTTC
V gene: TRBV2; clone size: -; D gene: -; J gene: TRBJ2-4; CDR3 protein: CASSPAATQNIQYF; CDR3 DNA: TGTGCCAGCTCACCAGCGGCTACCCAAAACATTCAGTACTTC
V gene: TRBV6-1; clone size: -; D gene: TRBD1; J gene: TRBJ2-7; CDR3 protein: CASKYGTGGYEQYF; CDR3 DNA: TGTGCCAGCAAATACGGGACAGGGGGCTACGAGCAGTACTTC
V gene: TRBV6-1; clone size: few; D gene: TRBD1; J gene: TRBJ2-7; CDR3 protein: CASSEGGTGASEQYF; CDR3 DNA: TGTGCCAGCAGTGAAGGCGGGACAGGGGCTTCCGAGCAGTACTTC
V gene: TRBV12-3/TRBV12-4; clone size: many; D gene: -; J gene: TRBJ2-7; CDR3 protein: CASRGSGPSGAEQYF; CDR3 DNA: TGTGCCAGCAGAGGGTCGGGACCAAGCGGCGCCGAGCAGTACTTC
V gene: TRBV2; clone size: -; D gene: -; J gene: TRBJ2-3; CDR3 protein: CASRLRVPDTQYF; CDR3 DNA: TGTGCCAGCAGGCTCCGCGTACCAGATACGCAGTATTTT
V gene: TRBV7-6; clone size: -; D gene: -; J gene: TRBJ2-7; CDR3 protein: CASSSSPYEQYF; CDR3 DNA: TGTGCCAGCAGCTCATCGCCCTACGAGCAGTACTTC
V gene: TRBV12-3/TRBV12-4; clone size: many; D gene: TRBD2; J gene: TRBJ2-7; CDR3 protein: CASSFERLAGVKFYEQYF; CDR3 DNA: TGTGCCAGCAGTTTTGAAAGACTAGCGGGAGTAAAGTTCTACGAGCAGTACTTC
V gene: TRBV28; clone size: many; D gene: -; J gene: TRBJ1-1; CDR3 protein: CASSFRGLLNTEAFF; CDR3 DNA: TGTGCCAGCAGTTTTCGGGGGTTACTGAACACTGAAGCTTTCTTT
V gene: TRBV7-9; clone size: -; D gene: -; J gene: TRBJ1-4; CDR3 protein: CASSLGDRGLNNEKLFF; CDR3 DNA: TGTGCCAGCAGCCTTGGGGACCGGGGGCTGAATAATGAAAAACTGTTTTTT
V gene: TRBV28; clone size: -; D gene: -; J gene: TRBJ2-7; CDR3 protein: CASSSELAGEQYF; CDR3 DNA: TGTGCCAGCAGTTCGGAGCTGGCCGGGGAGCAGTACTTC
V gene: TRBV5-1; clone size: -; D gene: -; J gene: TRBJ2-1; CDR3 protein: CASRAQSSYNEQFF; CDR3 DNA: TGCGCCAGCAGGGCCCAGAGCTCCTACAATGAGCAGTTCTTC
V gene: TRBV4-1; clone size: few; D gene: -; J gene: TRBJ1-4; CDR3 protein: CASSQGRDSTNEKLFF; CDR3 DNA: TGCGCCAGCAGCCAAGGTCGGGACTCAACTAATGAAAAACTGTTTTTT
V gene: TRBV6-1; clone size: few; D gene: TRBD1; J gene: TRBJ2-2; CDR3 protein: CASSGWDRNTGELFF; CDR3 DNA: TGTGCCAGCAGTGGATGGGACAGGAACACCGGGGAGCTGTTTTTT
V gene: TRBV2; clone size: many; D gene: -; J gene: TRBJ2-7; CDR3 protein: CASSEGGSPYEQYF; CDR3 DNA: TGTGCCAGCAGTGAAGGCGGTTCCCCCTACGAGCAGTACTTC
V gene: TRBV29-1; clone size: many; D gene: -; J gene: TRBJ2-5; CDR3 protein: CSGQPGHRRGETQYF; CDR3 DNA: TGCAGCGGCCAACCGGGACACCGGCGAGGGGAGACCCAGTACTTC
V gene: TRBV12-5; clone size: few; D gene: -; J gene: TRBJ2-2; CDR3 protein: CASGLSVTGNTGELFF; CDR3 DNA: TGTGCTAGTGGTTTGTCCGTTACAGGGAACACCGGGGAGCTGTTTTTT
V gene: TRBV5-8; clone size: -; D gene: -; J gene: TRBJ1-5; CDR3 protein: CASSPRDSDRPQHF; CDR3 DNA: TGTGCCAGCAGCCCCCGGGACTCAGATCGGCCCCAGCATTTT
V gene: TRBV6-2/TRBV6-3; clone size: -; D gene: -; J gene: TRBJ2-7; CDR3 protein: CASSYSNIRGEQYF; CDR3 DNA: TGTGCCAGCAGTTACTCGAACATCCGGGGCGAGCAGTACTTC
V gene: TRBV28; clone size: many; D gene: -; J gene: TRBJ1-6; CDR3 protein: CASSFVDSPLHF; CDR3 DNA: TGTGCCAGCAGTTTTGTCGACTCACCCCTCCACTTT
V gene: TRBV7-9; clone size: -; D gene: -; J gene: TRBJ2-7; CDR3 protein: CASSRLTGTEYYEQYF; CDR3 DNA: TGTGCCAGCAGCCGATTAACAGGGACCGAGTATTACGAGCAGTACTTC
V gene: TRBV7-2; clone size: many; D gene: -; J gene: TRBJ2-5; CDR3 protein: CASSLARGETQYF; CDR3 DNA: TGTGCCAGCAGCTTAGCGCGTGGGGAGACCCAGTACTTC
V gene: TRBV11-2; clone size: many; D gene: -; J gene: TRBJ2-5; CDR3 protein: CASSLPGGRETQYF; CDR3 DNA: TGTGCCAGCAGCCTCCCTGGGGGGCGGGAGACCCAGTACTTC
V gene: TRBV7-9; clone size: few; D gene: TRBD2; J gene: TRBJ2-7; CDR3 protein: CASSAGGNGVDEQYF; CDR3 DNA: TGTGCCAGCAGCGCGGGAGGCAATGGGGTGGACGAGCAGTACTTC
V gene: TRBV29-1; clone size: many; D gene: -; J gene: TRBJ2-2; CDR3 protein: CSVENTGELFF; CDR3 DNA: TGCAGCGTTGAGAACACCGGGGAGCTGTTTTTT
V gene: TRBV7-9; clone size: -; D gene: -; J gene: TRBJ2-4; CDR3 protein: CASSPGTQYF; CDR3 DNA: TGTGCCAGCAGCCCCGGTACGCAGTACTTC
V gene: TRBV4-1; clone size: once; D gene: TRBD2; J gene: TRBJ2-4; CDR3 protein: CASSRLAGVKNIQYF; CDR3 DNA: TGCGCCAGCAGCCGACTAGCGGGAGTCAAAAACATTCAGTACTTC
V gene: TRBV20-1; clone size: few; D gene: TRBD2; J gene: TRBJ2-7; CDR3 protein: CSARERRLAFYYEQYF; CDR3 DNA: TGCAGTGCTAGAGAAAGGCGACTAGCGTTTTACTACGAGCAGTACTTC
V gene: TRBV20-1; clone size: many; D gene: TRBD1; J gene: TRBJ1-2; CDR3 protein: CSAQDRANYGYTF; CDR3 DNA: TGCAGTGCACAGGACAGGGCTAACTATGGCTACACCTTC
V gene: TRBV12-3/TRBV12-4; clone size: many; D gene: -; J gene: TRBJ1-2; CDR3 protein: CASSLWGENYGYTF; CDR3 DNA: TGTGCCAGCAGTTTGTGGGGGGAAAACTATGGCTACACCTTC
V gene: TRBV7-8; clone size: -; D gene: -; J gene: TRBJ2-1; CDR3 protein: CASSLASGRFYNEQFF; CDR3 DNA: TGTGCCAGCAGCTTAGCCTCGGGACGGTTCTACAATGAGCAGTTCTTC
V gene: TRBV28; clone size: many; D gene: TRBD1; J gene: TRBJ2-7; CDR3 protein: CASSSRDRTYEQYF; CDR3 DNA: TGTGCCAGCAGCTCCCGGGACAGGACCTACGAGCAGTACTTC
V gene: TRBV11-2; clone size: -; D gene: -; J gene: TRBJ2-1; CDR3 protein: CASSLGPDDEQFF; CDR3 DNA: TGTGCCAGCAGCTTAGGCCCGGATGATGAGCAGTTCTTC
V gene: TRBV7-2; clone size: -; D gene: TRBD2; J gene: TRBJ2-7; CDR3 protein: CASSVTSGSLYEQYF; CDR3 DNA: TGTGCCAGCAGCGTGACTAGCGGGAGTCTCTACGAGCAGTACTTC
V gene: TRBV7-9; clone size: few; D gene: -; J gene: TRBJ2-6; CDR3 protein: CASSLIPSGANVLTF; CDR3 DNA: TGTGCCAGCAGCTTAATCCCCTCTGGGGCCAACGTCCTGACTTTC
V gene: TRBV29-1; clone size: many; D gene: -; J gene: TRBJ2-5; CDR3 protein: CSVVGGIKYQETQYF; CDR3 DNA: TGCAGCGTTGTGGGGGGTATAAAGTACCAAGAGACCCAGTACTTC
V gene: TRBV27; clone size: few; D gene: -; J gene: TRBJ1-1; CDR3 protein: CASSFLGSNTEAFF; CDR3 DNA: TGTGCCAGCAGCTTTCTGGGTTCCAACACTGAAGCTTTCTTT
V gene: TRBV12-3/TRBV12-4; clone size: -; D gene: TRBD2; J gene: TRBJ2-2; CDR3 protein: CASSPKAGGPRSGELFF; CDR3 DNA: TGTGCCAGCAGTCCCAAAGCGGGAGGGCCCAGGTCGGGGGAGCTGTTTTTT
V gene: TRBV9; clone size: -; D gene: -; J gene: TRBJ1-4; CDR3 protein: CASSVEAGWNEKLFF; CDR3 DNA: TGTGCCAGCAGCGTAGAAGCAGGGTGGAATGAAAAACTGTTTTTT
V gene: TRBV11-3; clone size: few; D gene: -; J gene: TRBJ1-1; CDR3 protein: CANPLNSRSWIWAEAFF; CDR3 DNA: TGTGCCAACCCACTCAACTCGCGGTCTTGGATATGGGCTGAAGCTTTCTTT